A selection of T cell receptor beta chains follows, all from one sample in a study of CD8 T cells in ankylosing spondylitis. TCRdb re-analysed the 5' RACE reads in MiXCR, keeping a single row per CDR3 protein. The sample contains almost 400,000 distinct CDR3 sequences, 20% to 25% of which appear only once. The specimen sequenced was blood, either unsorted or a sorted T cell fraction (not recorded which). Every receptor here comes from a male donor with ankylosing spondylitis. Each CDR3 is given with its conserved first and last residue. Fields, in order: clone size, D gene, V gene, J gene, CDR3 length, CDR3 DNA, CDR3 protein. D genes are given only for firm matches. The size field is filled for only some rows; it gives once, few, many or a size class.

many,TRBD2,TRBV4-1,TRBJ2-1,15,TGCGCCAGCAACCCTAGCGGGATCGGGGACAATGAGCAGTTCTTC,CASNPSGIGDNEQFF
NA,NA,TRBV20-1,TRBJ2-5,14,TGCAGTGCTAGGAAGCCGGGACGGCAAGAGACCCAGTACTTC,CSARKPGRQETQYF
once,TRBD1,TRBV28,TRBJ2-7,16,TGTGCCAGCAGTTTATTGTTTGGACAGGGACGGGCTGAGCAGTACTTC,CASSLLFGQGRAEQYF
NA,TRBD2,TRBV7-3,TRBJ2-2,14,TGTGCCAGCAAGTCCCTGGGGGGGACCGGGGAGCTGTTTTTT,CASKSLGGTGELFF
few,NA,TRBV10-3,TRBJ2-6,14,TGTGCCATCAGCGACCCCGGCGGGGCCAACGTCCTGACTTTC,CAISDPGGANVLTF
few,NA,TRBV9,TRBJ2-1,15,TGTGCCAGCAGCGTAGATGGTGGGAACTACAATGAGCAGTTCTTC,CASSVDGGNYNEQFF
few,NA,TRBV5-1,TRBJ2-1,13,TGCGCCAGCAGCTTGGCAGTAAACAATGAGCAGTTCTTC,CASSLAVNNEQFF
few,TRBD2,TRBV20-1,TRBJ2-7,17,TGCAGTGCTAGAGAGAGCGGGACTAGCGGGAGAGGGAGGGAGCAGTACTTC,CSARESGTSGRGREQYF
NA,NA,TRBV20-1,TRBJ1-1,15,TGCAGTGCTAGAGGGAGGGGGGGATTGAACACTGAAGCTTTCTTT,CSARGRGGLNTEAFF
few,NA,TRBV4-3,TRBJ2-3,15,TGCGCCAGCAGTCCAAGGGGGGCCCGACCAGATACGCAGTATTTT,CASSPRGARPDTQYF
NA,TRBD1,TRBV20-1,TRBJ2-7,14,TGCAGTGCTATGAAACAGGGGGTTCCCTACGAGCAGTACTTC,CSAMKQGVPYEQYF
few,TRBD2,TRBV5-1,TRBJ2-1,16,TGCGCCAGCAGCTCCGTGAGAATAGCGGGAGGCAATGAGCAGTTCTTC,CASSSVRIAGGNEQFF
NA,NA,TRBV6-5,TRBJ2-1,17,TGTGCCAGCAGTTACTTTGGTGGCACAGGTAGAATAAATGAGCAGTTCTTC,CASSYFGGTGRINEQFF
NA,TRBD2,TRBV6-1,TRBJ2-3,16,TGTGCCAGCAACCCGGGACTAGCGGGAGGGTACCCTTCGCAGTATTTT,CASNPGLAGGYPSQYF
few,NA,TRBV12-3/TRBV12-4,TRBJ1-1,15,TGTGCCAGCAGCCCAACACGCACTCCAAACACTGAAGCTTTCTTT,CASSPTRTPNTEAFF
NA,NA,TRBV6-1,TRBJ1-2,14,TGTGCCAGCAGTGAAGCGCTCAGGGTCTCTGGCTACACCTTC,CASSEALRVSGYTF
many,TRBD2,TRBV29-1,TRBJ2-7,16,TGCAGCGTTGAAGATAACATGAGCGGGAGGGCCTACGAGCAGTACTTC,CSVEDNMSGRAYEQYF
NA,TRBD1,TRBV5-5,TRBJ2-3,15,TGTGCCAGCAGCTTGGACGGGACAGGGATAGATACGCAGTATTTT,CASSLDGTGIDTQYF
few,NA,TRBV7-9,TRBJ2-6,17,TGTGCCAGCAGCTTAGTGGGGTTTCCCTCTGGGGCCAACGTCCTGACTTTC,CASSLVGFPSGANVLTF
NA,TRBD1,TRBV7-2,TRBJ2-5,14,TGTGCCAGCAGCTTCTCGACAGGGCGCGAGACCCAGTACTTC,CASSFSTGRETQYF
few,TRBD2,TRBV5-5,TRBJ2-7,16,TGTGCCAGCAGCTTGGGCCCAGCGGGGGACCCCTACGAGCAGTACTTC,CASSLGPAGDPYEQYF
NA,TRBD1,TRBV7-8,TRBJ1-1,15,TGTGCCAGCAGCTCCCGGACAGGGTCGGGCACTGAAGCTTTCTTT,CASSSRTGSGTEAFF
NA,TRBD2,TRBV3-1,TRBJ2-1,14,TGTGCCAGCAGCGGAGCGGGAGCTAAGAATGAGCAGTTCTTC,CASSGAGAKNEQFF
few,TRBD1,TRBV12-3/TRBV12-4,TRBJ1-5,14,TGTGCCAGCAGCCGCGGACAGGGCTCTCAGCCCCAGCATTTT,CASSRGQGSQPQHF
few,NA,TRBV20-1,TRBJ1-5,14,TGCAGTGCTAGCAGGGGAGGGGGCAATCAGCCCCAGCATTTT,CSASRGGGNQPQHF
NA,NA,TRBV4-1,TRBJ1-5,17,TGCGCCAGCAGCCGAGAGTTGGCGGTCTATAGCAATCAGCCCCAGCATTTT,CASSRELAVYSNQPQHF